These 22 T cell receptor beta chains originate from one sample sequenced in a study of human T cells and chemical hapten exposure. The sample's time point: pre-sensitization, week 0. Treatment denoted: therapeutic diphenylcyclopropenone sensitization with weekly scalp DPC. MiXCR was run by TCRdb on the RACE reads, yielding one entry per CDR3 protein. The sample gives 240,000 or so distinct CDR3 sequences, 7% to 10% of which show up once; roughly 2.5% is in the top ten. Sample: whole blood, taken in connection with sensitization to the hapten diphenylcyclopropenone (DPC). These receptors all stem from a middle-aged woman with alopecia areata. Some clones in this sample may be carry-over from other donors' samples.

This clonotype was recorded a few times. The V and J genes are TRBV2 and TRBJ2-5, with 8 positions matching TRBD1. Germline trimming cut 5 bases from V and 4 bases from J; bases unmatched to any gene: 9. The CDR3 sequence is 15 residues long. The germline gives CDR1 SNHLY, CDR2 FYNNEI. The CDR3 DNA follows: TGTGCCAGCAGTCGCGACAGGGGCAATGGAGAGACCCAGTACTTC. This encodes CASSRDRGNGETQYF. Drawing the rest from reference TRBV2 and TRBJ2-5, the complete variable domain is EPEVTQTPSHQVTQMGQEVILRCVPISNHLYFYWYRQILGQKVEFLVSFYNNEISEKSEIFDDQFSVERPDGSNFTLKIRSTKLEDSAMYFCASSRDRGNGETQYFGPGTRLLVL.

This clonotype was detected a few times. The chain joins TRBV29-1 to TRBJ1-2, with D tentatively TRBD1 (6 bases). The CDR3 loop spans 14 amino acids. In germline, CDR1 is SQVTM, CDR2 ANQGSEA. V was clipped by 4 bases and J by 8 bases, with 20 bases between them. The CDR3 loop is CSVALNPGATGYTF. The CDR3 coding sequence is TGCAGCGTTGCCTTAAATCCGGGGGCGACCGGCTACACCTTC.

This clonotype has at least ten counts. The CDR3 nucleotides are TGTGCCAGCAGCCGGGGACAGGGGAATTACGAGCAGTACTTC. Its translation is CASSRGQGNYEQYF. V gene TRBV5-5 combines with J gene TRBJ2-7; TRBD1 matches at 10 bases. The CDR3 has 14 residues. The germline gives CDR1 SGHKS, CDR2 YYEKEE (reference sequence). Unmatched junction bases numbered 5, after V lost 4 bases and J lost 4 bases.

The V and J genes are TRBV2 and TRBJ2-3; D is unclear. CDR3 length: 13 amino acids. V lost 6 bases, J lost 3 bases, and 10 bases lay in between. The germline V gene encodes CDR1 SNHLY and CDR2 FYNNEI. The DNA of the CDR3 is TGTGCCAGCAGCGCCCTAGGGACAGATACGCAGTATTTT. This translates into CASSALGTDTQYF.

In its sample, this clonotype was seen many times. The genes are TRBV5-6 and TRBJ2-3; 10 bases line up with TRBD2. Trimming took 3 bases from V and 5 from J; bases not matched to a gene: 12. The CDR3 totals 17 residues. Looked up from germline, CDR1 is SGHDT and CDR2 is YYEEEE. DNA of the CDR3: TGTGCCAGCAGCTCTCTTTTCCCTAGCGGGAGAGGAGATACGCAGTATTTT. Amino acid sequence: CASSSLFPSGRGDTQYF.

The table lists this clonotype with many counts. The V gene is TRBV28, the J gene TRBJ2-5; 7 nucleotides line up with TRBD1. Germline assignment: CDR1 MDHEN and CDR2 SYDVKM. This CDR3 spans 18 amino acids. With V trimmed by 3 bases and J by 1 base, 14 bases remained unmatched. CDR3 loop: CASSFGTGTAPLQETQYF. The CDR3 DNA follows: TGTGCCAGCAGTTTCGGTACCGGGACAGCACCGCTCCAAGAGACCCAGTACTTC.

The CDR3 coding sequence is TGTGCCAGCAGTCGGAATAGCGGGAGGAGGGATACGCAGTATTTT. Translation gives CASSRNSGRRDTQYF. The rearrangement uses TRBV28 and TRBJ2-3, with 10 bases that match TRBD2. CDR3 length: 15 amino acids. Per the germline V gene, CDR1 is MDHEN and CDR2 is SYDVKM. V dropped 5 bases and J dropped 6; count of bases not matched to a gene: 8.

This clonotype turned up a few times. V gene TRBV5-1 combines with J gene TRBJ2-3; 13 nucleotides line up with TRBD2. The CDR3 is 19 amino acids. CDR1 and CDR2 from the germline V gene are SGHRS and YFSETQ. The J segment lost 4 bases and the V segment lost 0 bases, leaving 11 bases of the junction unmatched. In DNA form, the CDR3 reads TGCGCCAGCAGCTTGGCCTTTTGGACTAGCGGGAGTCCAGCAGATACGCAGTATTTT. It codes for CASSLAFWTSGSPADTQYF.

CDR3 sequence (DNA): TGTGCCAGCAGTCACCCAATCGGGACTAGGGGGCACAATGAGCAGTTCTTC. It encodes CASSHPIGTRGHNEQFF. The V call is TRBV28, the J call TRBJ2-1, with D perhaps TRBD2 (8 bases). Germline V gene lookup returns CDR1 MDHEN and CDR2 SYDVKM. With 5 bases removed from V and 5 bases from J, the gap between germline ends came to 22 bases. This CDR3 is built from 17 residues.

This sequence joins TRBV12-3 or TRBV12-4 and TRBJ1-1, with 8 nucleotides matching TRBD1. V trimming: 1 base; J trimming: 7 bases; junction bases outside the gene matches: 5. The CDR3 runs 14 residues. The CDR3 nucleotides are TGTGCCAGCAGTTTAGAGGCAGGGGGCTTTGAAGCTTTCTTT. Translating gives CASSLEAGGFEAFF.

The sample holds many counts of this clonotype. This chain links TRBV7-8 with TRBJ2-6; D gene unclear. This CDR3 contains 15 residues. Trimming removed 3 bases from V and 0 bases from J, with 6 bases in between. Per germline, CDR1 SGHVS and CDR2 FQNEAQ. The DNA of the CDR3 is TGTGCCAGCAGCTTGCGGAGCTCTGGGGCCAACGTCCTGACTTTC. It translates to CASSLRSSGANVLTF.

This clonotype was observed a handful of times. The rearrangement links TRBV7-2 to TRBJ2-2, with D maybe TRBD1 (5 bases). This CDR3 contains 14 residues. The germline V gene has CDR1 SGHTA and CDR2 FQGNSA. Trimming removed 3 bases from V and 5 bases from J, with 10 bases in between. CDR3 bases: TGTGCCAGCAGCTTGACAGCTTCAACCGGGGAGCTGTTTTTT. It specifies CASSLTASTGELFF. Drawing the rest from reference TRBV7-2 and TRBJ2-2, the complete variable domain is GAGVSQSPSNKVTEKGKDVELRCDPISGHTALYWYRQSLGQGLEFLIYFQGNSAPDKSGLPSDRFSAERTGGSVSTLTIQRTQQEDSAVYLCASSLTASTGELFFGEGSRLTVL.

This clonotype was seen more than once but under ten times. The chain joins TRBV7-2 to TRBJ2-2, with D tentatively TRBD2 (5 bases). With 1 base removed from V and 3 bases from J, the gap between germline ends came to 15 bases. The CDR3 is 17 amino acids. The germline gives CDR1 SGHTA, CDR2 FQGNSA. The chain's CDR3 is CASSLERGRDYTGELFF. The DNA for the CDR3 is TGTGCCAGCAGCTTAGAGCGTGGGAGAGATTACACCGGGGAGCTGTTTTTT.

This clonotype was picked up many times. This chain connects TRBV29-1 to TRBJ2-1; perhaps D is TRBD1 or TRBD2 (5 bases each). CDR3 size: 13 residues. The germline V and J ends were trimmed by 4 bases and 6 bases, with 13 bases remaining between them. The germline V gene has CDR1 SQVTM and CDR2 ANQGSEA. This chain's CDR3 is CSVVGAGTNEQFF. The CDR3 DNA reads TGCAGCGTTGTCGGGGCAGGGACCAATGAGCAGTTCTTC.

This clonotype has a handful of counts. The V call is TRBV11-2, the J call TRBJ2-3; weak D call: TRBD2 (5 bases). The CDR3 is made up of 16 amino acids. Germline values: CDR1 SGHAT, CDR2 FQNNGV. The germline V and J ends were trimmed by 2 bases and 4 bases, with 16 bases remaining between them. The CDR3: CASSLISSLYPDTQYF. The DNA of the CDR3 is TGTGCCAGCAGCTTAATCTCTAGCTTGTACCCAGATACGCAGTATTTT.

This clonotype was counted between two and nine times. The gene calls are TRBV6-4 and TRBJ2-3; the D is unclear. The germline gives CDR1 MRHNA, CDR2 SNTAGT. This CDR3 has 13 amino acids. Trimming took off 6 bases at V and 9 bases at J, with 16 bases between the two ends. The CDR3: CASSSGPHETQYF. The CDR3 coding sequence is TGTGCCAGCAGCTCCGGGCCCCACGAGACGCAGTATTTT.

This clonotype has just a few counts. J is TRBJ1-4 and V is TRBV15; D is ambiguous. This CDR3 is 13 amino acids long. Trimming removed 1 base at V and 8 bases at J, with 8 bases between. Germline V gene data show CDR1 as LNHNV and CDR2 as YYDKDF (reference sequence). The CDR3, as DNA: TGTGCCACCAGCAGAGTGCCAAACGAAAAACTGTTTTTT. This translates into CATSRVPNEKLFF. Variable domain in full (rest from reference TRBV15 and TRBJ1-4): DAMVIQNPRYQVTQFGKPVTLSCSQTLNHNVMYWYQQKSSQAPKLLFHYYDKDFNNEADTPDNFQSRRPNTSFCFLDIRSPGLGDTAMYLCATSRVPNEKLFFGSGTQLSVL.

The chain joins TRBV7-2 to TRBJ1-6; D is undetermined. CDR1 SGHTA and CDR2 FQGNSA come from the germline V gene. Trimming left V 5 bases short and J 6 bases short, with 8 bases between. The CDR3 has 13 residues. As DNA, the CDR3 is TGTGCCAGCAGCCCTCTTCGTAATTCACCCCTCCACTTT. It yields the protein CASSPLRNSPLHF.

This chain links TRBV3-1 with TRBJ2-1, with a weak D call TRBD2 (7 bases). The ends were cut back, 6 bases at V and 2 bases at J, with 14 bases in the middle. Germline CDR1 is LGHDT and CDR2 is YNNKEL (reference sequence). The CDR3 extends over 15 amino acids. The CDR3 DNA follows: TGTGCCAGCAGTCGTTCCGGGGGGCCCTACAATGAGCAGTTCTTC. It yields the protein CASSRSGGPYNEQFF.

This clonotype has just a few counts. The chain employs TRBV29-1 and TRBJ1-1; no clear D. V was shortened by 4 bases and J by 10 bases, with 10 bases between the two germline ends. CDR3 length equals 10 residues. CDR1 is SQVTM, CDR2 ANQGSEA, per germline. Here the CDR3 DNA reads TGCAGCGTTGGCGAGGATGGAGCTTTCTTT. This codes for CSVGEDGAFF.

This clonotype has more than one count but fewer than ten. The chain links TRBV6-5 to TRBJ2-7, with D perhaps matching TRBD2 (5 bases). Trimming shortened V by 8 bases and J by 2 bases, and 7 bases separated the two germline ends. Germline values: CDR1 MNHEY, CDR2 SVGAGI. CDR3 size: 11 residues. CDR3: CASQRAYEQYF. The CDR3 DNA follows: TGTGCCAGCCAGAGGGCCTACGAGCAGTACTTC.

The chain carries TRBV27 and TRBJ2-7; 8 nucleotides align to TRBD2. The CDR3 is made up of 16 amino acids. With 0 bases clipped from V and 7 bases from J, the junction kept 11 bases outside the gene matches. Germline CDR1 and CDR2: MNHEY and SMNVEV (reference sequence). Here the CDR3 reads CASSLSVGLAGGEQYF. The CDR3 DNA reads as TGTGCCAGCAGTTTATCTGTCGGACTAGCTGGGGGTGAGCAGTACTTC.